The clone carrying this T cell receptor (beta chain) was observed at least ten times. Its antigen is as yet unknown. The data were taken from a study of liver allograft versus peripheral blood T cells. Study in general: The study compared liver allograft T cell receptor repertoires against peripheral blood repertoires of liver transplant recipients.

TCRdb re-analysed the reads in MiXCR, keeping a single row per CDR3 protein. The sample holds over 5,500 distinct CDR3 sequences, approximately 18% seen once. Findings and limits, study-wide: There were reportedly differences between T cell receptor repertoires inside liver allografts and those in peripheral blood.

The CDR3 contains 15 residues. From germline, CDR1 is MNHEY and CDR2 SVGEGT. Trimming took 7 bases from V and 1 from J, leaving 14 bases between them. The V gene is TRBV6-2 or TRBV6-3, the J gene TRBJ2-1; maybe TRBD2 (5 bases). This clonotype originated in a human patient who had a liver transplant. Some of these T cells may belong to the graft donor. The CDR3 loop reads CASTGLSGSYNEQFF. DNA for the CDR3: TGTGCCAGCACCGGACTTTCTGGGTCCTACAATGAGCAGTTCTTC.